The clone carrying this T cell receptor beta chain was counted once. What it binds is not known. TCRdb's copy holds only in-frame clones and misses some; the assay was immunoSEQ multiplex PCR. The sample lists 55,000 to 65,000 clones, roughly 94% occurring once. The data were taken from a study of cytomegalovirus exposure and HLA in healthy donors. Regarding the study as a whole: The dataset shows that most TCR sequences were rare, while some public TCRs occurred in many donors.

V shed 1 base and J shed 4 bases, with 10 bases lying between them. Germline V gene sequence: CDR1 SGHTA, CDR2 FQGTGA. The CDR3 runs to 14 residues. The chain couples TRBV7-3 to TRBJ1-1, with a weak D call TRBD1 (5 bases). The TCR sequence derives from a woman aged 18-35 years in good health and CMV-seropositive. Sequences were obtained from PBMCs. This CDR3 reads CASSLMGPGTEAFF. The DNA for the CDR3 is TGTGCCAGCAGCTTAATGGGGCCCGGCACTGAAGCTTTCTTT.